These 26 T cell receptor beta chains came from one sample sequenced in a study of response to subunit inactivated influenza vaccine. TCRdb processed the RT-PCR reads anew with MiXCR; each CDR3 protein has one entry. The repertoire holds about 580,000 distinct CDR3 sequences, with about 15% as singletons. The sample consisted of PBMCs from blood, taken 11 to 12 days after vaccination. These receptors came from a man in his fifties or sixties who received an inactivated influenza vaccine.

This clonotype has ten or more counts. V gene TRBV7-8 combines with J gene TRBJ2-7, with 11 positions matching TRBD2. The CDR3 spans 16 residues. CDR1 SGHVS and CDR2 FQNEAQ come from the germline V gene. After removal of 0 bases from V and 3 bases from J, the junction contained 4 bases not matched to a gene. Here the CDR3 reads CASSLAGTSGNYEQYF. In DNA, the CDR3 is TGTGCCAGCAGCTTAGCCGGGACTAGCGGCAACTACGAGCAGTACTTC.

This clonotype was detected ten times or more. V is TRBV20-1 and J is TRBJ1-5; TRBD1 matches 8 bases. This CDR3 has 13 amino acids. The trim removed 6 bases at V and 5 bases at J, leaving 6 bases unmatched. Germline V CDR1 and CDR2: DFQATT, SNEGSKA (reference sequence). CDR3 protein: CSAARGLDQPQHF. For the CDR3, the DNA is TGCAGTGCGGCCAGGGGGCTGGATCAGCCCCAGCATTTT.

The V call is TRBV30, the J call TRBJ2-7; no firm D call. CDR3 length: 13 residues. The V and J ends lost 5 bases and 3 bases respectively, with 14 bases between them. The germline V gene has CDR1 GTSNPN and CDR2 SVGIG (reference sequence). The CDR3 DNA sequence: TGTGCCTGGTCAGCAACACAAGACTACGAGCAGTACTTC. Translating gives CAWSATQDYEQYF.

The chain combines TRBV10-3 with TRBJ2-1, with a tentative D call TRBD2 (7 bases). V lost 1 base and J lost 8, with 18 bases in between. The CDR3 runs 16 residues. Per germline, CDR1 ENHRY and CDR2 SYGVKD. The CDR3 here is CAISEFGRGAGDEQFF. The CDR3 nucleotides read TGTGCCATCAGTGAGTTCGGCCGGGGGGCCGGGGATGAGCAGTTCTTC.

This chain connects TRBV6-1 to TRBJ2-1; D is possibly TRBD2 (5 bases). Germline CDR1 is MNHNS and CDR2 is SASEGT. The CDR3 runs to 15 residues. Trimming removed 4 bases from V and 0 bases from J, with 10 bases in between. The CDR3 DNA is TGTGCCAGCAGTGTCTTAGGGAGCTCCTACAATGAGCAGTTCTTC. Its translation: CASSVLGSSYNEQFF.

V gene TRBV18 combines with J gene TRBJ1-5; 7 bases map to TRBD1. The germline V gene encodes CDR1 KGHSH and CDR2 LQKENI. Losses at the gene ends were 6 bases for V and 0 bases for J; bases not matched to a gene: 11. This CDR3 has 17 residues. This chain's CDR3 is CASSPGQTLFSNQPQHF. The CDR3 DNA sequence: TGTGCCAGCTCCCCGGGACAGACCCTCTTTAGCAATCAGCCCCAGCATTTT.

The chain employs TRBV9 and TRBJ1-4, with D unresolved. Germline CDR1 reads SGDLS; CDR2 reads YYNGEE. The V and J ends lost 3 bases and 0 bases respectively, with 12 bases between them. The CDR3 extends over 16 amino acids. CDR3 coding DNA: TGTGCCAGCAGCGATAGACGGACTGCAACTAATGAAAAACTGTTTTTT. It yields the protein CASSDRRTATNEKLFF.

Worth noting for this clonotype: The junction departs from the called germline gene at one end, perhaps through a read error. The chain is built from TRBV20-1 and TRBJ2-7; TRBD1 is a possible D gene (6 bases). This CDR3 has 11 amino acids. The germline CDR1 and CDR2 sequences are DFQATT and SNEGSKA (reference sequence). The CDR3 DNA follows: TGCAGTGCTAGGCTTGACAGGCCCACCTTCTTC. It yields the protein CSARLDRPTFF.

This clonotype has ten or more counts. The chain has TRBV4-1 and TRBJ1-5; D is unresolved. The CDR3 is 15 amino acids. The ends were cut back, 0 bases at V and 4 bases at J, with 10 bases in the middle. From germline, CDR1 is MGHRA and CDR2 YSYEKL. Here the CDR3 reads CASSQEWQSNQPQHF. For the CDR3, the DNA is TGCGCCAGCAGCCAAGAATGGCAGTCGAATCAGCCCCAGCATTTT.

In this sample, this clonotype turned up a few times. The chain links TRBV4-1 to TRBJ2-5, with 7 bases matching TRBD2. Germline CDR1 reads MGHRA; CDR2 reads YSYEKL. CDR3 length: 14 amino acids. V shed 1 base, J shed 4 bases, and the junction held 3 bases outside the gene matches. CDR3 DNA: TGCGCCAGCAGCCAAGTACCGGGGGGAGAGACCCAGTACTTC. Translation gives CASSQVPGGETQYF.

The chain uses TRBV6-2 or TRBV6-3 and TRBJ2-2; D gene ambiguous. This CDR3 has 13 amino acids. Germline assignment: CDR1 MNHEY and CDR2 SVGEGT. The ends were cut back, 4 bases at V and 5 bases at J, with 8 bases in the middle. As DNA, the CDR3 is TGTGCCAGCAGTTCCATAACGACCGGGGAGCTGTTTTTT. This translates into CASSSITTGELFF.

As DNA, the CDR3 is TGCAGTGCTAGATGGTTCGGGCAGGACGAAAAGACCCAGTACTTC. Translated: CSARWFGQDEKTQYF. The chain uses TRBV20-1 and TRBJ2-5; the D is unclear. Germline V lookup: CDR1 DFQATT, CDR2 SNEGSKA (reference sequence). Trimming took off 2 bases at V and 6 bases at J, with 19 bases between the two ends. The CDR3 spans 15 residues.

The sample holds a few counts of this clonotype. Written as DNA, the CDR3 is TGTGCCAGCAGTGATCGCACCCTACAGAAGTCGAGATACGAGCAGTACTTC. Its translation: CASSDRTLQKSRYEQYF. This chain uses TRBV6-2 or TRBV6-3 with TRBJ2-7; D is unclear. Trimming took off 5 bases at V and 4 bases at J, with 24 bases between the two ends. The germline V gene encodes CDR1 MNHEY and CDR2 SVGEGT. CDR3 size: 17 residues.

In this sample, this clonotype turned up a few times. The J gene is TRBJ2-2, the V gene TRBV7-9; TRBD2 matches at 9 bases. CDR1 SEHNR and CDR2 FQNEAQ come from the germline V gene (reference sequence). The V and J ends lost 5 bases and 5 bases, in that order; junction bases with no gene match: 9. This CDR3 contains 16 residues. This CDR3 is CASSPIAGARTGELFF. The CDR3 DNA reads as TGTGCCAGCAGCCCGATAGCGGGAGCGAGAACCGGGGAGCTGTTTTTT.

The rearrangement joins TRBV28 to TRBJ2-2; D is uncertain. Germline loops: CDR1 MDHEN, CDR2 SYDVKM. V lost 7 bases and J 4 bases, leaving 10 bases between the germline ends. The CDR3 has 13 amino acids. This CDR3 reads CASIPPGTGELFF. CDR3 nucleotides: TGTGCCAGCATCCCACCTGGCACCGGGGAGCTGTTTTTT.

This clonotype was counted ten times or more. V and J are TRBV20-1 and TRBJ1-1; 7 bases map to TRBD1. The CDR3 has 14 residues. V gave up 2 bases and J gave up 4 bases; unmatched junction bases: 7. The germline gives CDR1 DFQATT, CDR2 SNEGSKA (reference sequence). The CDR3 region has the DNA TGCAGTGCTAGATACAGGGGAAGAGGCACTGAAGCTTTCTTT. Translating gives CSARYRGRGTEAFF.

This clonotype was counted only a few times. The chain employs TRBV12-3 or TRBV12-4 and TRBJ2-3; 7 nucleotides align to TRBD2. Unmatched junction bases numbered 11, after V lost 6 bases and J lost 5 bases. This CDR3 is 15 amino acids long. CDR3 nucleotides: TGTGCCAGCAGGTCTAGCGGTCCGGTCGGAGATACGCAGTATTTT. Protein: CASRSSGPVGDTQYF.

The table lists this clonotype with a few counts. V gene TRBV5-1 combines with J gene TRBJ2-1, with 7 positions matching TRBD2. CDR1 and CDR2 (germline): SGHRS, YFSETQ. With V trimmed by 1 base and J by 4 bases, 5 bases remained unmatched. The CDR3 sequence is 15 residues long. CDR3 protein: CASSLRASGYNEQFF. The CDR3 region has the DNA TGCGCCAGCAGCTTGCGGGCTAGCGGTTACAATGAGCAGTTCTTC. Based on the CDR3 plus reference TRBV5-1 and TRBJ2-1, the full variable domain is KAGVTQTPRYLIKTRGQQVTLSCSPISGHRSVSWYQQTPGQGLQFLFEYFSETQRNKGNFPGRFSGRQFSNSRSEMNVSTLELGDSALYLCASSLRASGYNEQFFGPGTRLTVL.

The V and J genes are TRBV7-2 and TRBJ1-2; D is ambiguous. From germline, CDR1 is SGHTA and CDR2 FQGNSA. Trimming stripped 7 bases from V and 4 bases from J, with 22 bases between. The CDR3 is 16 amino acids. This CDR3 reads CASNRAAAPGAYGYTF. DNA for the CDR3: TGTGCCAGCAACCGGGCCGCGGCCCCCGGCGCCTATGGCTACACCTTC. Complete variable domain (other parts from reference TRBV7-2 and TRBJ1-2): GAGVSQSPSNKVTEKGKDVELRCDPISGHTALYWYRQSLGQGLEFLIYFQGNSAPDKSGLPSDRFSAERTGGSVSTLTIQRTQQEDSAVYLCASNRAAAPGAYGYTFGSGTRLTVV.

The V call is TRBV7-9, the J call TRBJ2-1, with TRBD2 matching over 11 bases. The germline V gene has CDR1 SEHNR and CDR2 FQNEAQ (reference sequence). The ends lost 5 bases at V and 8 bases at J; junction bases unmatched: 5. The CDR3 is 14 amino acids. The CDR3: CASSGLAGGHEQFF. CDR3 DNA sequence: TGTGCCAGCAGCGGCCTAGCGGGAGGCCATGAGCAGTTCTTC.

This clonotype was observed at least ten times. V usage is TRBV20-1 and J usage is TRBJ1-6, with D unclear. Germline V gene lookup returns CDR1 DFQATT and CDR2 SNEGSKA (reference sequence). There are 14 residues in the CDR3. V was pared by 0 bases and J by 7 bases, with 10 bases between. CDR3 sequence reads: CSARDRTFNSPLHF. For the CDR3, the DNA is TGCAGTGCTAGAGATCGGACGTTCAATTCACCCCTCCACTTT.

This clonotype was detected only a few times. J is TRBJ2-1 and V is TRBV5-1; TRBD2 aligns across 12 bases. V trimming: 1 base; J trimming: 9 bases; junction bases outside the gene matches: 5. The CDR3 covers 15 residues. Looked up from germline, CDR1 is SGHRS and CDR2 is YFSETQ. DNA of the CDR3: TGCGCCAGCAGCTTGACTAGCGGGGGGACGGTTGAGCAGTTCTTC. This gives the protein CASSLTSGGTVEQFF. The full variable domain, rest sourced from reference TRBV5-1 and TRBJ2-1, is KAGVTQTPRYLIKTRGQQVTLSCSPISGHRSVSWYQQTPGQGLQFLFEYFSETQRNKGNFPGRFSGRQFSNSRSEMNVSTLELGDSALYLCASSLTSGGTVEQFFGPGTRLTVL.

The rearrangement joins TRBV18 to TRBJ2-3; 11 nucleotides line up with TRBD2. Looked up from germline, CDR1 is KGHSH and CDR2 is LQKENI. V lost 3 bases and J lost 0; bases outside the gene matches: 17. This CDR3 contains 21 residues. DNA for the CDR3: TGTGCCAGCTCACCGGCCCTGACTAGCGGGGAACGAACCTCTAGCACAGATACGCAGTATTTT. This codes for CASSPALTSGERTSSTDTQYF.

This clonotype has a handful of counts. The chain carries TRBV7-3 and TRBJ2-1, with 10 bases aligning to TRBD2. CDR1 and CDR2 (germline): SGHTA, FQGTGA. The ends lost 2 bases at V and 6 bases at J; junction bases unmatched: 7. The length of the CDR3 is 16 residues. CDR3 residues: CASSLYGLAGANEQFF. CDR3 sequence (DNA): TGTGCCAGCAGCTTATATGGGCTAGCGGGAGCCAATGAGCAGTTCTTC.

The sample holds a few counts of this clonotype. This CDR3 is CASSNRVGTDTQYF. The CDR3 DNA reads TGTGCCAGCAGTAACAGGGTCGGCACAGATACGCAGTATTTT. The chain has TRBV6-5 and TRBJ2-3; perhaps TRBD1 as D (6 bases). The CDR3 has 14 amino acids. The germline V gene has CDR1 MNHEY and CDR2 SVGAGI. Trimming removed 5 bases at V and 1 base at J, with 10 bases between.

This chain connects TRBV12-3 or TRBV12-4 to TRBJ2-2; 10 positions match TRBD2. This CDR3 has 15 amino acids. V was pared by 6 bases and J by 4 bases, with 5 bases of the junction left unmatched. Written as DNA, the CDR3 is TGTGCCAGCAGACTCGGGACTAGCGTCACCGGGGAGCTGTTTTTT. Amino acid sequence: CASRLGTSVTGELFF.